The rows below give T cell receptor beta chains drawn from one sample of a study of CD8+CD57+ T cells in acquired aplastic anemia. TCRdb fed the reads into MiXCR, producing one record per CDR3 protein. Here the sample spans approximately 380,000 distinct CDR3 sequences, roughly 68% being singletons. The sequenced material came from sorted CD4+, CD8+, or CD8+CD57+ T cells (not recorded which) from PBMCs. The receptors were sampled from a human donor in good health, serving as a control. The CDR3 runs from the conserved cysteine through the conserved F or W. Expanded clones are given a class, and other clones once, few, many or no size at all.

15 TRBV9 NA CASSVAATNYGYIHF
15 TRBV19 many CASSIRPGNNEKLFF
14 TRBV29-1 NA CSVDVHRGADTQYF
18 TRBV2 many CASSHRTSGVLSYNEQFF
13 TRBV20-1 NA CSVPVGFTDTQYF
16 TRBV15 NA CATSRREGRGYNEQFF
17 TRBV5-1 NA CASSLGLANSGANVLTF
14 TRBV7-9 once CASSTSGGTETQYF
13 TRBV20-1 NA CSALSPGVSPLHF
14 TRBV20-1 NA CSASRTSGGNTQYF
15 TRBV25-1 NA CASSPEQGGNNAQYF
14 TRBV7-3 NA CASSRPGGGGDTFF
15 TRBV19 many CASSTDRGPNTEAFF
12 TRBV29-1 many CSGGTGDYGYTF
16 TRBV7-2 once CASSFPNTTANHGQHF
14 TRBV7-7 NA CASSPDTGEEQYTF
11 TRBV20-1 NA CSAELSGTPNF
13 TRBV15 few CATNAGITDTQYF
13 TRBV7-3 NA CASRQDGNPAQYF
15 TRBV7-3 many CASSLFPGQGDGYTF
13 TRBV2 NA CASSPNWDSEEYF
13 TRBV12-3/TRBV12-4 few CASSRDRGREQYF
13 TRBV9 NA CASSEGDTYAQNF
15 TRBV7-9 NA CASSLLAGGHNEQYF
15 TRBV6-5 once CASRPPGTLGYEQYF
16 TRBV10-1 NA CASSHGQAAGPNVLTF
16 TRBV7-6 NA CASSEGGGPANYGYTF
14 TRBV7-2 NA CASSEPSGGLDRSF
15 TRBV4-1 NA CASTEQGASTGELFF
16 TRBV7-8 NA CASSLAGRVSNQPQHF
17 TRBV10-3 NA CVISDRASGGAGGTQYF
16 TRBV7-9 NA CASSPHRVCCEETQYF
15 TRBV5-1 many CASSSNRGWEETQYF
13 TRBV12-3/TRBV12-4 NA CASSSDNNYGYTF
16 TRBV9 NA CASSCGRGVSGDTQYF
14 TRBV5-6 many CASSLPQSNTEAFF
14 TRBV7-2 NA CASSIIGVYGFTFF
14 TRBV20-1 many CSASRQRSTGELFF
14 TRBV7-2 NA CASSSGRSQASKSF
15 TRBV5-1 NA CASSLDREETTEAFF
12 TRBV24-1 few CATSGEYGEQFF
15 TRBV7-2 many CASSLASAGADTQYF
14 TRBV6-4 NA CASRPGLGSDTQYF
14 TRBV9 many CASSPGLERDEQYF
14 TRBV10-2 NA CAMIVEVGTTTDFF
14 TRBV15 once CATSSSRQNYGYTF
15 TRBV20-1 NA CSARPQGIIHNEQFF
14 TRBV5-1 NA CASSEGLANTEAFF
15 TRBV5-6 NA CASSYTGMFQETQYF
13 TRBV15 NA CGAALMNTGELFF